The present entry profiles one T cell receptor (beta chain) with its context. This entry is derived from a study of CD8 T cells in Susac syndrome. Blood CD8+ and CD4+ T cells underwent high-throughput TCR beta sequencing. Each multiple sclerosis control was a treatment-naive patient with relapsing-remitting disease that was either stable or active. Random hexamers were used to reverse transcribe 0.5 to 1 ug of RNA. Amplification of TCR beta CDR3 by immunoSEQ multiplex PCR spanned 54 Vbeta and 13 Jbeta. TCRdb independently ran MiXCR on the immunoSEQ multiplex PCR reads; one entry per CDR3 protein. This sample has about 200,000 distinct CDR3 sequences, with about 94% found just once. V lost 4 bases to trimming and J lost 2 bases; unmatched junction nucleotides: 9. The CDR3 is made up of 16 amino acids. The germline V gene has CDR1 SGHAT and CDR2 FQNNGV.

Material: CD8+ T cells from PBMCs. The TCR sequence derives from a human donor with multiple sclerosis. V usage is TRBV11-2 and J usage is TRBJ2-3, with 7 positions matching TRBD1. CDR3: CASSSGTAYPTDTQYF. CDR3 nucleotide sequence: TGTGCCAGCAGCTCCGGGACAGCCTACCCCACAGATACGCAGTATTTT.